This is a list of T cell receptor beta chains from one sample in a study of blood T cell repertoires in COVID-19. Assay: immunoSEQ multiplex PCR; the TCRdb copy retains only in-frame clones and omits some. The repertoire holds roughly 360,000 clones, with around 87% as singletons. The sample taken for sequencing was PBMCs or T cells enriched from blood (not recorded which). The receptor set was obtained from a man aged 25-40 years who had recovered from COVID-19. The CDR3 runs from the conserved cysteine through the conserved F or W. D genes are given only for firm matches. Some rows have no size entry. The others give once, few or many, or a class for an expanded clone.

J gene: TRBJ2-1
V gene: TRBV4-3
clone size: NA
D gene: NA
CDR3 DNA: TGCGCCAGCAGCCAAGATTTCGGGGTCTCTGTTTACAATGAGCAGTTCTTC
CDR3 protein: CASSQDFGVSVYNEQFF

J gene: TRBJ1-1
V gene: TRBV12-3/TRBV12-4
clone size: NA
D gene: NA
CDR3 DNA: TGTGCCAGCAGTTGGGGAGAGAACACTGAAGCTTTCTTT
CDR3 protein: CASSWGENTEAFF

J gene: TRBJ1-2
V gene: TRBV6-1
clone size: NA
D gene: NA
CDR3 DNA: TGTGCCAGCAGTGAAGACAGAAACTATGGCTACACCTTC
CDR3 protein: CASSEDRNYGYTF

J gene: TRBJ2-1
V gene: TRBV19
clone size: once
D gene: TRBD2
CDR3 DNA: TGTGCCAGTAGAACACTAGGGCCCCCGGGGGGGCGGTACAATGAGCAGTTCTTC
CDR3 protein: CASRTLGPPGGRYNEQFF

J gene: TRBJ2-7
V gene: TRBV5-1
clone size: NA
D gene: TRBD1
CDR3 DNA: TGCGCCAGCAGCCCCCCCCGCGGGACAGGGGTCGACGAGCAGTACTTC
CDR3 protein: CASSPPRGTGVDEQYF

J gene: TRBJ1-2
V gene: TRBV5-4
clone size: NA
D gene: NA
CDR3 DNA: TGTGCCAGCAGCTCGACGTTCGGGGTGCGGGCCCGGGGGAACTATGGCTACACCTTC
CDR3 protein: CASSSTFGVRARGNYGYTF

J gene: TRBJ1-5
V gene: TRBV7-9
clone size: NA
D gene: NA
CDR3 DNA: TGTGCCAGCAGCTTCGACAGCGATCAGCCCCAGCATTTT
CDR3 protein: CASSFDSDQPQHF

J gene: TRBJ1-1
V gene: TRBV7-8
clone size: NA
D gene: NA
CDR3 DNA: TGTGCCAGCAGCCCAGAGGCCCCGGGTAAGACTGAAGCTTTCTTT
CDR3 protein: CASSPEAPGKTEAFF

J gene: TRBJ1-3
V gene: TRBV4-1
clone size: once
D gene: NA
CDR3 DNA: TGCGCCAGCAGCCAAGGAGGGGGGGCTGGAAACACCATATATTTT
CDR3 protein: CASSQGGGAGNTIYF

J gene: TRBJ2-7
V gene: TRBV6-5
clone size: NA
D gene: NA
CDR3 DNA: TGTGCCAGCGGTTTCTTTTCGGACACCTCCTACGAGCAGTACTTC
CDR3 protein: CASGFFSDTSYEQYF

J gene: TRBJ1-2
V gene: TRBV4-3
clone size: NA
D gene: NA
CDR3 DNA: TGCGCCAGCAGCCAAGTCCAACAGGCAAACTATGGCTACACCTTC
CDR3 protein: CASSQVQQANYGYTF

J gene: TRBJ1-1
V gene: TRBV5-5
clone size: NA
D gene: NA
CDR3 DNA: TGTGCCAGCAGCCCTGTGGGGGGATCCAGGAGAAACACTGAAGCTTTCTTT
CDR3 protein: CASSPVGGSRRNTEAFF

J gene: TRBJ1-1
V gene: TRBV4-1
clone size: NA
D gene: NA
CDR3 DNA: TGCGCCAGCAGCCACAATACCGGGAACACTGAAGCTTTCTTT
CDR3 protein: CASSHNTGNTEAFF

J gene: TRBJ1-2
V gene: TRBV29-1
clone size: NA
D gene: NA
CDR3 DNA: TGCAGCGTTGAACGGTCCGGGTCATGGGGCTACACCTTC
CDR3 protein: CSVERSGSWGYTF

J gene: TRBJ1-2
V gene: TRBV6-5
clone size: NA
D gene: NA
CDR3 DNA: TGTGCCGGCTTTAGCGGAGACTATGGCTACACCTTC
CDR3 protein: CAGFSGDYGYTF

J gene: TRBJ1-1
V gene: TRBV30
clone size: NA
D gene: NA
CDR3 DNA: TGTGCCTGGAACGAAGGGGGAGAAGCTTTCTTT
CDR3 protein: CAWNEGGEAFF

J gene: TRBJ2-1
V gene: TRBV12-3/TRBV12-4
clone size: NA
D gene: TRBD1
CDR3 DNA: TGTGCCAGCAGACGACAGGGGGCCCGGCAGCAGTTCTTC
CDR3 protein: CASRRQGARQQFF

J gene: TRBJ2-2
V gene: TRBV6-1
clone size: NA
D gene: NA
CDR3 DNA: TGTGCCAGCAGTGAAGGGACAATCACCGGGGAGCTGTTTTTT
CDR3 protein: CASSEGTITGELFF

J gene: TRBJ1-2
V gene: TRBV12-3/TRBV12-4
clone size: NA
D gene: NA
CDR3 DNA: TGTGCCAGCAGTCCTGGACACTCCTATGGCTACACCTTC
CDR3 protein: CASSPGHSYGYTF

J gene: TRBJ1-6
V gene: TRBV6-5
clone size: NA
D gene: NA
CDR3 DNA: TGTGCCAGCAGTACTAGGACGGATTCACCCCTCCACTTT
CDR3 protein: CASSTRTDSPLHF

J gene: TRBJ1-6
V gene: TRBV13
clone size: NA
D gene: NA
CDR3 DNA: TGTGCCAGCAGCTTAGGAGCGGGGACATTGAATTCACCCCTCCACTTT
CDR3 protein: CASSLGAGTLNSPLHF

J gene: TRBJ2-1
V gene: TRBV10-2
clone size: NA
D gene: TRBD2
CDR3 DNA: TGCGCCAGCAGTGTACCTAGCGGGGGGGGTGGTGAGCAGTTCTTC
CDR3 protein: CASSVPSGGGGEQFF

J gene: TRBJ1-1
V gene: TRBV4-1
clone size: once
D gene: NA
CDR3 DNA: TGCGCCAGCAGCCAAGATCTAATGGGCCGCCCGAACACTGAAGCTTTCTTT
CDR3 protein: CASSQDLMGRPNTEAFF

J gene: TRBJ1-5
V gene: TRBV2
clone size: once
D gene: NA
CDR3 DNA: TGTGCCTGCGGGAGATTTGGGGGGAGCAATCAGCCCCAGCATTTT
CDR3 protein: CACGRFGGSNQPQHF

J gene: TRBJ1-3
V gene: TRBV29-1
clone size: NA
D gene: NA
CDR3 DNA: TGCAGCGTTGTATGGAGCTCTGGAAACACCATATATTTT
CDR3 protein: CSVVWSSGNTIYF

J gene: TRBJ1-1
V gene: TRBV7-6
clone size: NA
D gene: TRBD1
CDR3 DNA: TGTGCCAGCAGCTCCGGACAGGGGGCAGGGGTCACTGAAGCTTTCTTT
CDR3 protein: CASSSGQGAGVTEAFF

J gene: TRBJ2-1
V gene: TRBV7-9
clone size: NA
D gene: NA
CDR3 DNA: TGTGCCAGCAGCCCTAGGGCGGGCGGTAGCTCCTACAATGAGCAGTTCTTC
CDR3 protein: CASSPRAGGSSYNEQFF

J gene: TRBJ1-2
V gene: TRBV20-1
clone size: NA
D gene: NA
CDR3 DNA: TGCAGTGCATACACAGCCTATGGCTACACCTTC
CDR3 protein: CSAYTAYGYTF

J gene: TRBJ1-1
V gene: TRBV5-8
clone size: NA
D gene: TRBD1
CDR3 DNA: TGTGCCAGCAGCGTCCTAGGGACAGCTCCAGCTTTCTTT
CDR3 protein: CASSVLGTAPAFF

J gene: TRBJ1-1
V gene: TRBV7-9
clone size: once
D gene: TRBD1
CDR3 DNA: TGTGCCAGCAGCGAAACAGGGGGCGTTACTGAAGCTTTCTTT
CDR3 protein: CASSETGGVTEAFF

J gene: TRBJ2-7
V gene: TRBV15
clone size: NA
D gene: NA
CDR3 DNA: TGTGCCACCAGCAGAGATCGTGACAGCCCCTACGAGCAGTACTTC
CDR3 protein: CATSRDRDSPYEQYF

J gene: TRBJ1-1
V gene: TRBV19
clone size: NA
D gene: TRBD1
CDR3 DNA: TGTGCCAGTGGGGGACAGGGGTTTGTTATGAACACTGAAGCTTTCTTT
CDR3 protein: CASGGQGFVMNTEAFF

J gene: TRBJ2-1
V gene: TRBV13
clone size: NA
D gene: TRBD2
CDR3 DNA: TGTGCCAGCAGCTCCGCTTGGGGAGGGATATATGAGCAGTTCTTC
CDR3 protein: CASSSAWGGIYEQFF